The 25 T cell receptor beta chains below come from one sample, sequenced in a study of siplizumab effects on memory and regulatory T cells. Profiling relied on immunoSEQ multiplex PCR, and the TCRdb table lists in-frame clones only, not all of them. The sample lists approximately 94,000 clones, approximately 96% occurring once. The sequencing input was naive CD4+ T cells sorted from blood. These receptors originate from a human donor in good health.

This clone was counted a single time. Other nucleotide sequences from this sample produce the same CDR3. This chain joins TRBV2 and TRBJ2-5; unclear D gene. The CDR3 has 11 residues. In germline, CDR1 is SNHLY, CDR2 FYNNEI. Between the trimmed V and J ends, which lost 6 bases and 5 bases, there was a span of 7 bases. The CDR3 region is CASSDWETQYF. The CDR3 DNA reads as TGTGCCAGCAGCGACTGGGAGACCCAGTACTTC.

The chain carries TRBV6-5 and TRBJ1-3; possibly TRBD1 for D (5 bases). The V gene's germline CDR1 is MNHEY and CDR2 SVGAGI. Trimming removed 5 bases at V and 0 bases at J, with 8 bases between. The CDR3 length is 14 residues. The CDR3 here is CASSKGASGNTIYF. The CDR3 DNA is TGTGCCAGCAGTAAAGGGGCCTCTGGAAACACCATATATTTT.

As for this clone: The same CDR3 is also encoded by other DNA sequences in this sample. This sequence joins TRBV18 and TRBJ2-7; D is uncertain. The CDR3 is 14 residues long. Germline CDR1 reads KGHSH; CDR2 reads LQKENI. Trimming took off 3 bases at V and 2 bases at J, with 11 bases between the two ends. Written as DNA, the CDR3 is TGTGCCAGCTCACCCGGCAGACGGACCTACGAGCAGTACTTC. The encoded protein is CASSPGRRTYEQYF. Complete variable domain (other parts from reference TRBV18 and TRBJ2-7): NAGVMQNPRHLVRRRGQEARLRCSPMKGHSHVYWYRQLPEEGLKFMVYLQKENIIDESGMPKERFSAEFPKEGPSILRIQQVVRGDSAAYFCASSPGRRTYEQYFGPGTRLTVT.

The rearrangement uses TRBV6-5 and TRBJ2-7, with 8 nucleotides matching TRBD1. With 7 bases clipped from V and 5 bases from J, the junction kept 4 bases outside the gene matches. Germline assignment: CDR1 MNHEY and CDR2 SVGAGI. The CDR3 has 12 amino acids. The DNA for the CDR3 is TGTGCCAGCAAGGACAGGGCGAACGAGCAGTACTTC. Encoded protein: CASKDRANEQYF.

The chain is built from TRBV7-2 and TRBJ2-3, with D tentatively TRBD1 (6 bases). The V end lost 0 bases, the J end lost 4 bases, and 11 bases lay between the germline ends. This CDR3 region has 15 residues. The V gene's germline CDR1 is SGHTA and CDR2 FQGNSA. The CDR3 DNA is TGTGCCAGCAGCTTAGCAGTCAGGGGTTCAGATACGCAGTATTTT. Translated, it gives CASSLAVRGSDTQYF. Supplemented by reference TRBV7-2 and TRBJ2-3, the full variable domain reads GAGVSQSPSNKVTEKGKDVELRCDPISGHTALYWYRQSLGQGLEFLIYFQGNSAPDKSGLPSDRFSAERTGGSVSTLTIQRTQQEDSAVYLCASSLAVRGSDTQYFGPGTRLTVL.

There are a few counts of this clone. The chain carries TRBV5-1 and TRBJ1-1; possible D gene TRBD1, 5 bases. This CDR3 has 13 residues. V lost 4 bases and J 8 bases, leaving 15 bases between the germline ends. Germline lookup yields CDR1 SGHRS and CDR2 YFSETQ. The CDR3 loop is CASSRETGGEAFF. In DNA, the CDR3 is TGCGCCAGCAGCCGAGAGACCGGGGGAGAAGCTTTCTTT.

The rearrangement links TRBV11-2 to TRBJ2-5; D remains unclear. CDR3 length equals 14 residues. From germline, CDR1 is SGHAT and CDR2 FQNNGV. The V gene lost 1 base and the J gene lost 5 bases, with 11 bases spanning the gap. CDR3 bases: TGTGCCAGCAGCTTAGGGGCCTCGAGGGAGACCCAGTACTTC. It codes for CASSLGASRETQYF.

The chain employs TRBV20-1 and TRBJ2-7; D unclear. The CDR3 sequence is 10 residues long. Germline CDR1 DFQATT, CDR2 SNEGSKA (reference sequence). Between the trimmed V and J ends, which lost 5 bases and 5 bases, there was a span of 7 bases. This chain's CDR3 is CSARKDEQYF. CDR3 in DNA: TGCAGTGCTCGAAAGGACGAGCAGTACTTC.

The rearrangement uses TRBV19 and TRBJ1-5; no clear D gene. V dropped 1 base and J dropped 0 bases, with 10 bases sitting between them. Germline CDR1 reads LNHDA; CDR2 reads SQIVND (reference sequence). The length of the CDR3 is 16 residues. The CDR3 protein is CASSIVAIYSNQPQHF. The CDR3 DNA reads TGTGCCAGTAGTATAGTAGCAATATATAGCAATCAGCCCCAGCATTTT.

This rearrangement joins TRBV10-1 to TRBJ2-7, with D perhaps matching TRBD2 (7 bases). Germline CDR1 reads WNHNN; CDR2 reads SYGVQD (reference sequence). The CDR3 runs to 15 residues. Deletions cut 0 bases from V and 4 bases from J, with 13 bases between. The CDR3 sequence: CASSESRRGRYEQYF. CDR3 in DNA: TGCGCCAGCAGTGAGTCACGGCGGGGGCGTTACGAGCAGTACTTC.

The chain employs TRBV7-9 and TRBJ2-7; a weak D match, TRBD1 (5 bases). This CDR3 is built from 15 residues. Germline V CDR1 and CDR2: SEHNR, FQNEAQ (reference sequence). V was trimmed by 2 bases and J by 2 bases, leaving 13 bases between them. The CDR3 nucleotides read TGTGCCAGCAGCTTACACACAGGACCACCCTACGAGCAGTACTTC. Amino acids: CASSLHTGPPYEQYF. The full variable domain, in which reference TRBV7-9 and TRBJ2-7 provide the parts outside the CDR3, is DTGVSQNPRHKITKRGQNVTFRCDPISEHNRLYWYRQTLGQGPEFLTYFQNEAQLEKSRLLSDRFSAERPKGSFSTLEIQRTEQGDSAMYLCASSLHTGPPYEQYFGPGTRLTVT.

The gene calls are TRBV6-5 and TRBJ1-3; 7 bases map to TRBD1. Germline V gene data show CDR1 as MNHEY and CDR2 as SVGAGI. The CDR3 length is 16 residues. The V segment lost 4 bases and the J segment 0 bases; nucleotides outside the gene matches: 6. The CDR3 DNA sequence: TGTGCCAGCAGTTCCCAGGGGGTAAACTCTGGAAACACCATATATTTT. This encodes CASSSQGVNSGNTIYF.

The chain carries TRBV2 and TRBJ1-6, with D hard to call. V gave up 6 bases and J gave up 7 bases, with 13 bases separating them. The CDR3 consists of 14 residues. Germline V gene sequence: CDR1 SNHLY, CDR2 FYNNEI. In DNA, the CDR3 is TGTGCCAGCAGCAACGGGGTCGGAAATTCACCCCTCCACTTT. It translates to CASSNGVGNSPLHF.

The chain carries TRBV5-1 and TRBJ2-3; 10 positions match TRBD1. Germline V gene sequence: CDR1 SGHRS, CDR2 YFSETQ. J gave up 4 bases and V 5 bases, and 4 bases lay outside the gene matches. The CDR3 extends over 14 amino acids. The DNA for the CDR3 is TGCGCCAGCAGAGTTGGACAGGGGGCAGATACGCAGTATTTT. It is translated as CASRVGQGADTQYF.

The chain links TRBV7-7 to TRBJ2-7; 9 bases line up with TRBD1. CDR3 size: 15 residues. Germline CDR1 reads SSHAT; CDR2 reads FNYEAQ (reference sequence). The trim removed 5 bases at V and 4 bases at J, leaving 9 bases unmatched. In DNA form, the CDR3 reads TGTGCCAGCAGCCCCGGAACAGGGGGCAGTTACGAGCAGTACTTC. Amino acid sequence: CASSPGTGGSYEQYF.

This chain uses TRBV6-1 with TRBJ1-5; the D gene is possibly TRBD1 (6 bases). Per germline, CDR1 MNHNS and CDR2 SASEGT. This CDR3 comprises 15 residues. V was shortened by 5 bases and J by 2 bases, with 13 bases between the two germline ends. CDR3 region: CASSIGGLGNQPQHF. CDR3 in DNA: TGTGCCAGCAGTATAGGGGGTCTTGGCAATCAGCCCCAGCATTTT.

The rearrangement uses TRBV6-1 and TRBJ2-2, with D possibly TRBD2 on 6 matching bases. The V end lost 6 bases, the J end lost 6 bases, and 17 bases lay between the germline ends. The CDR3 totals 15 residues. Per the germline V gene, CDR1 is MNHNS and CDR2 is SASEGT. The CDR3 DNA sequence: TGTGCCAGCAGCTGGGGGGATCGGGTCGCCGGGGAGCTGTTTTTT. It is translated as CASSWGDRVAGELFF.

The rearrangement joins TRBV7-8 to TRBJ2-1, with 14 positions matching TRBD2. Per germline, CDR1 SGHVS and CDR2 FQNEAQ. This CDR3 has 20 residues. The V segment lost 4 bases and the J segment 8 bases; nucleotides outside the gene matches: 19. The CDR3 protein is CASSSRLAGGAGAGPHEQFF. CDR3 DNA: TGTGCCAGCAGCTCTAGACTAGCGGGGGGGGCCGGGGCCGGTCCCCATGAGCAGTTCTTC.

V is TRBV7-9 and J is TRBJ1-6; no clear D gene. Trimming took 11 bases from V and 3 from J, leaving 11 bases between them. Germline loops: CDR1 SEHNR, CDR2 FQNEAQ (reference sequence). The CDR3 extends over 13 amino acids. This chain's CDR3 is CAAGVLYNSPLHF. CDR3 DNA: TGTGCCGCCGGAGTTCTCTATAATTCACCCCTCCACTTT.

CDR3 loop: CASSYRLAGASNTGELFF. The CDR3 nucleotides read TGTGCCAGCAGTTACCGACTAGCGGGGGCCTCGAACACCGGGGAGCTGTTTTTT. The rearrangement uses TRBV5-4 and TRBJ2-2; 12 bases map to TRBD2. The V and J ends lost 5 bases and 0 bases, in that order; junction bases with no gene match: 8. Per the germline V gene, CDR1 is SGHNT and CDR2 is YYREEE (reference sequence). The CDR3 is 18 amino acids.

CDR3 protein: CASSQGGGTDTQYF. The CDR3, as DNA: TGTGCCAGCAGCCAGGGGGGCGGCACAGATACGCAGTATTTT. This chain uses TRBV5-6 with TRBJ2-3; possible D gene TRBD1, 7 bases. CDR3 length: 14 amino acids. CDR1 is SGHDT and CDR2 is YYEEEE in the germline V gene. The V end was cut by 4 bases, the J end by 1 base, with 10 bases between.

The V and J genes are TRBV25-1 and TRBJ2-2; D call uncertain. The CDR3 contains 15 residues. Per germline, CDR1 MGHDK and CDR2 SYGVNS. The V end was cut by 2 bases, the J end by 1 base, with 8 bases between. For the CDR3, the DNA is TGTGCCAGCAGTGAACGGACGAGGAACACCGGGGAGCTGTTTTTT. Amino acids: CASSERTRNTGELFF.

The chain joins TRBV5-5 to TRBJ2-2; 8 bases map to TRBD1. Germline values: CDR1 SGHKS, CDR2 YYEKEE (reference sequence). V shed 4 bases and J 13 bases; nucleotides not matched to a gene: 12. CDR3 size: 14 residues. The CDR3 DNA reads TGTGCCAGCAGCCTTGGACAGGGTCGATGGGGGCTGTTTTTT. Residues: CASSLGQGRWGLFF.

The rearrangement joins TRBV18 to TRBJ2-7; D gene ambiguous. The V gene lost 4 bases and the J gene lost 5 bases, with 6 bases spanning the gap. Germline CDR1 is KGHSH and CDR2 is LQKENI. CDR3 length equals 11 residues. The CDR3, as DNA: TGTGCCAGCTCACGGTTCGACGAGCAGTACTTC. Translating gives CASSRFDEQYF.

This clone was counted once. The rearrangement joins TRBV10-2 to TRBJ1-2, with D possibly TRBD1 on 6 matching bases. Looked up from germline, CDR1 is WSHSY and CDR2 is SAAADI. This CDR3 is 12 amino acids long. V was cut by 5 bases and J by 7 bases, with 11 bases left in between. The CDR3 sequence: CASSPGQRGYTF. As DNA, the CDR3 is TGCGCCAGCAGTCCCGGACAGCGTGGCTACACCTTC.